A selection of T cell receptor beta chains follows, all from one sample in a study of monozygotic twins with inflammatory bowel disease. TCRdb re-called the 5' RACE reads and catalogs CDR3 proteins one per entry, DNA excluded. The sample data list approximately 210,000 distinct CDR3 sequences. Sequencing was carried out using blood. The receptors originated from a human donor with ulcerative colitis or Crohn's disease, or a healthy co-twin of an affected twin (not recorded which). Both conserved end residues are part of each CDR3. Each record gives: J gene, V gene, CDR3 protein.

>TRBJ2-7|TRBV10-2
CASSGWDTSYEQYF
>TRBJ2-7|TRBV5-4
CASSRATGEQYF
>TRBJ2-3|TRBV5-1
CASSLFTSGAISTDTQYF
>TRBJ2-1|TRBV7-2
CASSPLLAGPRSEQFF
>TRBJ1-6|TRBV20-1
CSARDPSGANSPLHF
>TRBJ2-3|TRBV10-3
CATGQGSTDTQYF
>TRBJ2-7|TRBV7-2
CASSGRGQGEQYF
>TRBJ1-1|TRBV4-1
CASSQAAALPNTEAFF
>TRBJ1-2|TRBV12-3/TRBV12-4
CASSSWTGEVDNYGYTF
>TRBJ2-5|TRBV19
CASSLRMETQYF
>TRBJ1-1|TRBV20-1
CSARDDGNTEAFF
>TRBJ2-1|TRBV20-1
CSAYPLAGVGNEQFF
>TRBJ2-5|TRBV7-2
CASKLAGGEYSSQYF
>TRBJ1-5|TRBV4-1
CASSHGGNQPQHF
>TRBJ2-7|TRBV20-1
CSARRSSGGYEQYF
>TRBJ2-2|TRBV20-1
CSASLTVTGELFF
>TRBJ1-2|TRBV7-2
CASSLNQGNYGYTF
>TRBJ2-2|TRBV29-1
CSSSGGSTGELFF
>TRBJ2-7|TRBV7-2
CASSLGAGVYEQYF
>TRBJ1-5|TRBV3-1
CASSQASGGRQPQHF
>TRBJ2-2|TRBV7-3
CASRLGHRDTGELFF
>TRBJ1-1|TRBV11-2
CASSLGLGGIGTEAFF
>TRBJ1-2|TRBV12-3/TRBV12-4
CASSRADRGPGYTF
>TRBJ1-5|TRBV29-1
CSPGEGDYSNQPQHF
>TRBJ1-1|TRBV5-1
CASSLGIRAGEAFF
>TRBJ2-2|TRBV20-1
CSASSLGRGSPELFF
>TRBJ1-1|TRBV7-2
CASSSTGIIEAFF
>TRBJ2-5|TRBV7-2
CASSTRVGQETQYF
>TRBJ1-1|TRBV24-1
CATSENPVGGQANTEAFF
>TRBJ2-7|TRBV3-1
CASSTRLAVFYEQYF
>TRBJ1-2|TRBV27
CASKGQGSYGYTF
>TRBJ1-4|TRBV24-1
CATSDRQGGKLFF
>TRBJ1-4|TRBV9
CASSVGVSNEKLFF
>TRBJ2-2|TRBV6-2/TRBV6-3
CASTSTSGNTGELFF
>TRBJ2-2|TRBV5-1
CACSLDRAGGELFF
>TRBJ1-5|TRBV4-1
CASSQGLREPNQPQHF
>TRBJ2-2|TRBV5-1
CASSLGHNTGELFF
>TRBJ2-5|TRBV28
CAGSSPRGLRETQYF
>TRBJ2-1|TRBV7-9
CASSPVGVRGNEQFF
>TRBJ1-5|TRBV6-1
CASSEAGGVYQPQHF
>TRBJ1-2|TRBV7-9
CASSLQGGSYGYTF
>TRBJ2-1|TRBV11-2
CASSLGWPEQFF
>TRBJ2-7|TRBV7-3
CASSLRRGPAGAYEQYF